The clone carrying this TCR beta chain was recorded a few times. Its specificity is not known. This entry comes from a study of human T cells and chemical hapten exposure. This CDR3 has 17 residues. Per the germline V gene, CDR1 is SGHRS and CDR2 is YFSETQ. V lost 4 bases and J 3 bases, leaving 22 bases between the germline ends. TCRdb recomputed calls from the RACE reads with MiXCR, one row per CDR3 protein. This repertoire shows under 450,000 distinct CDR3 sequences, over 6% found once; its top ten account for around 6%. Study conclusions and caveats: Positive correlation was observed between PT1 expanded TCR counts and patch test score.

The sample's time point: patch test 2, 6 weeks after DPC sensitization. Stated treatment: therapeutic diphenylcyclopropenone sensitization with weekly scalp DPC. Blood was drawn before each patch test was applied. It was unfractionated whole blood from which total RNA was extracted. This sequence originates from a woman between 18 and 29 years old with alopecia areata. Some clones in this sample may be carry-over from other donors' samples. The input for sequencing was whole blood, taken in connection with sensitization to the hapten diphenylcyclopropenone (DPC). The chain employs TRBV5-1 and TRBJ1-2, with D perhaps matching TRBD1 (5 bases). The CDR3 spells CASSHWTPIQAHYGYTF. In nucleotides, the CDR3 is TGCGCCAGCAGCCATTGGACACCTATCCAAGCGCACTATGGCTACACCTTC.